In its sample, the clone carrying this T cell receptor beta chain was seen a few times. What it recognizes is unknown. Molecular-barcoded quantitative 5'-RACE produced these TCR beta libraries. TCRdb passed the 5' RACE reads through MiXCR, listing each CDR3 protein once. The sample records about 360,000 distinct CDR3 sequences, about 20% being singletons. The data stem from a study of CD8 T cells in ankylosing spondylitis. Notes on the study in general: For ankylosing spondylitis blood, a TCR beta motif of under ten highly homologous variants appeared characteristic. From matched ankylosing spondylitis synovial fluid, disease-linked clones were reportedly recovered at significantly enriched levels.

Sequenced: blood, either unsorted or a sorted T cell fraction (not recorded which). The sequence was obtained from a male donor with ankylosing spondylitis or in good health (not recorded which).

CDR3 sequence: CSAPNPQGLFEQFF. In DNA form, the CDR3 reads TGCAGTGCTCCAAACCCCCAGGGGTTGTTTGAGCAGTTCTTC. The chain uses TRBV20-1 and TRBJ2-1; a weak D match, TRBD1 (6 bases). V was clipped by 5 bases and J by 9 bases, with 20 bases between them. This CDR3 contains 14 residues. Germline CDR1 is DFQATT and CDR2 is SNEGSKA (reference sequence).